A single sample is the source of the 19 T cell receptor beta chains below, sequenced in a study of OX40 agonist ivuxolimab in advanced cancers. Clones were sequenced by immunoSEQ multiplex PCR, and TCRdb holds only the in-frame ones, with some missing. The sample carries tens of thousands of clones, around 89% recorded once. The sample consisted of CD4+ or CD8+ T cells sorted from blood, taken in a trial of the OX40 agonist ivuxolimab. Source of these receptors: an adult with an advanced solid tumor such as melanoma, head and neck, liver or kidney cancer.

This clone was seen only a few times. The CDR3 region is CASSQHWFGELFF. DNA of the CDR3: TGCGCCAGCAGCCAACATTGGTTCGGGGAGCTGTTTTTT. This chain uses TRBV4-1 with TRBJ2-2; no clear D gene. V lost 2 bases and J lost 7, with 8 bases in between. Germline loops: CDR1 MGHRA, CDR2 YSYEKL. The CDR3 has 13 amino acids.

On this clone itself: This same CDR3 is encoded by further DNA sequences in the sample. The gene calls are TRBV27 and TRBJ2-3; D is ambiguous. The CDR3 is made up of 12 amino acids. V was clipped by 2 bases and J by 3 bases, with 3 bases between them. Looked up from germline, CDR1 is MNHEY and CDR2 is SMNVEV (reference sequence). CDR3 protein: CASSLGTDTQYF. CDR3 nucleotides: TGTGCCAGCAGTTTAGGGACAGATACGCAGTATTTT.

The chain employs TRBV6-5 and TRBJ2-2; no definite D call. The germline gives CDR1 MNHEY, CDR2 SVGAGI. The ends were cut back, 3 bases at V and 0 bases at J, with 11 bases in the middle. The CDR3 covers 16 residues. The CDR3 is CASSYYSASNTGELFF. The CDR3 coding sequence is TGTGCCAGCAGTTATTACAGCGCTTCGAACACCGGGGAGCTGTTTTTT.

The V gene is TRBV7-9, the J gene TRBJ2-7; unclear D gene. Germline V gene lookup returns CDR1 SEHNR and CDR2 FQNEAQ (reference sequence). V was trimmed by 3 bases and J by 6 bases, leaving 9 bases between them. This CDR3 is built from 12 residues. The CDR3 DNA sequence: TGTGCCAGCAGCTTTACCCCCGCCGAGCAGTACTTC. Protein: CASSFTPAEQYF.

The gene calls are TRBV25-1 and TRBJ2-1; D might be TRBD2 (6 bases). V was trimmed by 5 bases and J by 10 bases, leaving 9 bases between them. Germline-derived CDR1 and CDR2 are MGHDK and SYGVNS. The CDR3 covers 11 residues. The CDR3: CASSPGLEQFF. The DNA of the CDR3 is TGTGCCAGCAGTCCGGGACTCGAGCAGTTCTTC.

CDR3 coding DNA: TGTGCCAGCGCCGAGGGGACTAGCGAGTACAATGAGCAGTTCTTC. Translated: CASAEGTSEYNEQFF. The chain uses TRBV27 and TRBJ2-1; 10 bases are a match to TRBD2. The CDR3 loop spans 15 amino acids. V lost 8 bases and J lost 4; bases outside the gene matches: 8. Germline V gene sequence: CDR1 MNHEY, CDR2 SMNVEV (reference sequence).

A single count supports this clone. This rearrangement joins TRBV5-4 to TRBJ2-1, with TRBD2 identical over 9 bases. This CDR3 contains 16 residues. Germline values: CDR1 SGHNT, CDR2 YYREEE (reference sequence). The trim removed 7 bases at V and 8 bases at J, leaving 16 bases unmatched. In DNA form, the CDR3 reads TGTGCCAGCGTCCGGACTATAGGGACTAGCAGGGATGAGCAGTTCTTC. Its protein product is CASVRTIGTSRDEQFF.

The V call is TRBV28, the J call TRBJ2-7, with 9 bases lining up with TRBD2. V gave up 3 bases and J gave up 3 bases; unmatched junction bases: 12. The CDR3 contains 17 residues. Germline CDR1 is MDHEN and CDR2 is SYDVKM. The CDR3 protein is CASSFPTLGSGGYEQYF. DNA of the CDR3: TGTGCCAGCAGTTTCCCCACCCTTGGTAGCGGGGGCTACGAGCAGTACTTC.

The chain links TRBV19 to TRBJ2-5; 8 bases align to TRBD1. The last part of the DNA fits TRBJ2-7 better; the J call may be wrong. The V gene's germline CDR1 is LNHDA and CDR2 SQIVND (reference sequence). The CDR3 is 14 residues long. CDR3 nucleotide sequence: TGTGCCAGTAGTATAGGGACAGGGACCTACGAGCAGTACTTC. It codes for CASSIGTGTYEQYF.

The chain carries TRBV5-1 and TRBJ2-7, with 9 bases lining up with TRBD1. Germline V gene sequence: CDR1 SGHRS, CDR2 YFSETQ. The trim removed 1 base at V and 5 bases at J, leaving 10 bases unmatched. The CDR3 extends over 16 amino acids. This CDR3 is CASSLYPTGGKDEQYF. CDR3 sequence (DNA): TGCGCCAGCAGCTTGTACCCGACAGGGGGTAAGGACGAGCAGTACTTC.

The chain combines TRBV29-1 with TRBJ2-5; no reliable D call. This CDR3 is 12 amino acids long. Germline V gene data show CDR1 as SQVTM and CDR2 as ANQGSEA. Trimming removed 4 bases from V and 5 bases from J, with 11 bases in between. The CDR3 is CSVGSLSETQYF. CDR3 sequence (DNA): TGCAGCGTTGGAAGTCTCTCTGAGACCCAGTACTTC.

This sequence joins TRBV7-3 and TRBJ2-7; unclear D gene. The length of the CDR3 is 13 residues. Trimming removed 7 bases at V and 5 bases at J, with 15 bases between. The germline V gene has CDR1 SGHTA and CDR2 FQGTGA. DNA for the CDR3: TGTGCCAGCACCAACTCACCGGGTGACGAGCAGTACTTC. Protein product: CASTNSPGDEQYF.

The rearrangement uses TRBV28 and TRBJ2-7; D is uncertain. The CDR3 is made up of 13 amino acids. Germline CDR1 reads MDHEN; CDR2 reads SYDVKM. Between the trimmed V and J ends, which lost 7 bases and 1 base, there was a span of 11 bases. This chain's CDR3 is CASTPPSSYEQYF. The CDR3 DNA reads as TGTGCCAGCACCCCCCCCAGTTCCTACGAGCAGTACTTC.

The J gene is TRBJ1-1, the V gene TRBV5-1; D ambiguous. The CDR3 is 11 amino acids. Trimming left V 0 bases short and J 4 bases short, with 1 base between. CDR1 and CDR2 (germline): SGHRS, YFSETQ. As DNA, the CDR3 is TGCGCCAGCAGCTTGGGCACTGAAGCTTTCTTT. It encodes CASSLGTEAFF.

The chain is built from TRBV5-1 and TRBJ2-7, with D perhaps TRBD1 (5 bases). Germline loops: CDR1 SGHRS, CDR2 YFSETQ. The ends were cut back, 0 bases at V and 6 bases at J, with 10 bases in the middle. The length of the CDR3 is 13 residues. The CDR3 DNA is TGCGCCAGCAGCTTGGGCAGGGTCTTCGAGCAGTACTTC. As protein: CASSLGRVFEQYF.

Comment on this clone: Other DNA sequences in the same sample also yield this CDR3. The chain uses TRBV9 and TRBJ2-7, with D unresolved. The ends were cut back, 0 bases at V and 1 base at J, with 11 bases in the middle. Germline V CDR1 and CDR2: SGDLS, YYNGEE. CDR3 length equals 15 residues. CDR3 nucleotides: TGTGCCAGCAGCGTAGACCCTAGTGGATCCTACGAGCAGTACTTC. It translates to CASSVDPSGSYEQYF.

This chain links TRBV13 with TRBJ2-2; no firm D call. The length of the CDR3 is 14 residues. V lost 1 base and J 6 bases, leaving 9 bases between the germline ends. CDR1 is PRHDT, CDR2 FYEKMQ, per germline (reference sequence). CDR3 sequence: CASSLALGAGELFF. Written as DNA, the CDR3 is TGTGCCAGCAGCTTAGCGTTGGGCGCCGGGGAGCTGTTTTTT. Full variable domain (outside the CDR3, taken from reference TRBV13 and TRBJ2-2): AAGVIQSPRHLIKEKRETATLKCYPIPRHDTVYWYQQGPGQDPQFLISFYEKMQSDKGSIPDRFSAQQFSDYHSELNMSSLELGDSALYFCASSLALGAGELFFGEGSRLTVL.

The V gene is TRBV28, the J gene TRBJ1-3, with a weak D call TRBD1 (5 bases). Between the trimmed V and J ends, which lost 1 base and 2 bases, there was a span of 9 bases. Germline V gene data show CDR1 as MDHEN and CDR2 as SYDVKM. The CDR3 contains 15 residues. The CDR3 is CASSLFRGAGNTIYF. The CDR3 DNA is TGTGCCAGCAGTTTATTTCGAGGGGCTGGAAACACCATATATTTT.

The V gene is TRBV11-1, the J gene TRBJ1-5; D ambiguous. CDR1 is SGHAT and CDR2 is FQDESV in the germline V gene (reference sequence). V dropped 3 bases and J dropped 6 bases, with 9 bases sitting between them. This CDR3 comprises 13 residues. This CDR3 is CASSFGGSQPQHF. The CDR3 DNA follows: TGTGCCAGCAGCTTTGGAGGGAGTCAGCCCCAGCATTTT.